This TCR beta chain was recorded in a study of blood T cell repertoires in COVID-19. Profiled with immunoSEQ multiplex PCR; TCRdb holds only in-frame clones, not every one. The sample holds around 200,000 clones, about 86% seen once. It was within 2 weeks before study entry that exposed participants met a COVID-19 case. The germline V and J ends were trimmed by 6 bases and 4 bases, with 13 bases remaining between them. Germline CDR1 is SNHLY and CDR2 is FYNNEI. This CDR3 spans 14 amino acids. The sequence derives from a woman aged 25 to 39 who had been exposed to COVID-19. The chain carries TRBV2 and TRBJ1-5; TRBD1 is a possible D gene (5 bases). The sample was PBMCs or T cells enriched from blood (not recorded which). The CDR3 sequence: CASSSDTQNQPQHF. The CDR3, as DNA: TGTGCCAGCAGCTCGGACACCCAAAATCAGCCCCAGCATTTT.